Listed here is a single T cell receptor (beta chain). This entry comes from a study of T cell changes during pregnancy in multiple sclerosis. The V gene's germline CDR1 is LNHDA and CDR2 SQIVND (reference sequence). The V gene end was trimmed by 5 bases and the J gene end by 5 bases; junction bases not matched to a gene: 4. This CDR3 has 13 residues. Produced via immunoSEQ multiplex PCR; TCRdb's table is partial and in-frame only. Of tens of thousands of clones listed, roughly 91% are singletons. This receptor was obtained from a female donor in good health, enrolled as a control in a pregnancy study. The sample here was peripheral blood, taken after pregnancy. J is TRBJ1-1 and V is TRBV19; 8 bases are a match to TRBD1. The CDR3 sequence is CASSLYRGTEAFF. In DNA form, the CDR3 reads TGTGCCAGTAGTCTGTACAGGGGGACTGAAGCTTTCTTT.